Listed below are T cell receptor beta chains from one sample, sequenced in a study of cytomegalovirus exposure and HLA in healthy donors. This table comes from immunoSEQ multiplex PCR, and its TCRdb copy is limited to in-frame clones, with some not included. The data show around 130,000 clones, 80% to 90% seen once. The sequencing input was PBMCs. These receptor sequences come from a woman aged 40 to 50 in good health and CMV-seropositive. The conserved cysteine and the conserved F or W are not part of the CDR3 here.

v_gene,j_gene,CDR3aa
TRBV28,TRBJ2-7,ASSSRTASYEQY
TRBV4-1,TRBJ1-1,ASSQGAYHGSEAF
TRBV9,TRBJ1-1,ASSVRGGLNTEAF
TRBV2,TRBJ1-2,ASTLIKRVEGYT
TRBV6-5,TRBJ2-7,ASSSGTEGRGQY
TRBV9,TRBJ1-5,ASSVRGQSNQPQH
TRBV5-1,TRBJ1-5,ASSLGNSRGNQPQH
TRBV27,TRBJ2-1,ASSPGLAATNEQF
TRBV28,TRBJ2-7,ASSLGTSGNYEQY
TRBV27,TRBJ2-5,ASSLPGQGRQETQY
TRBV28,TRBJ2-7,ASTISPQGSEQY
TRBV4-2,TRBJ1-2,ASSQEGAGQLFGYT
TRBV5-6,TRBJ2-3,ASSFGTGGSDTQY
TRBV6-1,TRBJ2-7,ASSEGSGGIGYEQY
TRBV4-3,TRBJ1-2,ASSQDLEDGYT
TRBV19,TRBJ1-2,ASRHRGKGYGYT
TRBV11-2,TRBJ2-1,ASSLPFAGGPHEQF